This entry describes one T cell receptor beta chain. Its matching antigen is unknown. Germline V gene lookup returns CDR1 SGHTA and CDR2 FQGTGA. This CDR3 contains 16 residues. V dropped 2 bases and J dropped 5 bases, with 17 bases sitting between them. 60 Vbeta and 13 Jbeta primers were used in PCR. Only in-frame clones appear in the TCRdb table, and some are missing; sequencing was by immunoSEQ multiplex PCR. The data show approximately 100,000 clones, 77% seen once. This sample was taken from a study of cytomegalovirus exposure and HLA in healthy donors. Study details: There were more than 350 genotyped donors. Of these, 81% fell in the genetic ancestry cluster associated with self-reported Caucasian donors.

General study findings and limits: Cytomegalovirus association was assigned to under 200 TCR beta chains. Later on, an analysis tied under 20,000 TCR beta sequences to HLA alleles at 0.05 false discovery rate.

The sequenced sample was PBMCs. V and J are TRBV7-3 and TRBJ2-3, with D perhaps TRBD2 (7 bases). The receptor was isolated from a middle-aged man in good health and CMV-seropositive. CDR3 loop: CASSLHGGAGVDTQYF. DNA of the CDR3: TGTGCCAGCAGCTTACATGGGGGCGCGGGGGTAGATACGCAGTATTTT. The variable domain in full, completed from reference TRBV7-3 and TRBJ2-3, reads GAGVSQTPSNKVTEKGKYVELRCDPISGHTALYWYRQSLGQGPEFLIYFQGTGAADDSGLPNDRFFAVRPEGSVSTLKIQRTERGDSAVYLCASSLHGGAGVDTQYFGPGTRLTVL.